This TCR beta chain was profiled in a study of cytomegalovirus exposure and HLA in healthy donors (dated by TCRdb to the late 2010s). As for the study more broadly: According to an earlier analysis of 587 of the donors, about 179 million T cells yielded some 120 million unique TCR beta sequences and more than 250 Gb of sequence data. An early release covering 550 to 700 HLA-typed donors comprised 300 to 350 gigabases of sequencing data and around 80 million unique TCR sequences. Every repertoire in the discovery cohort had been generated on one and the same sequencing platform. The study was designed to test whether signatures of past pathogen exposure could be identified by cataloging public T cell receptors. A later analysis re-examined previously published TCR beta repertoires from more than 600 donors and added high-resolution HLA genotyping to investigate patterns of TCR occurrence. A separate validation cohort of 90 to 150 different subjects was used in addition to the 666-subject first cohort. The number of donors typed differed by locus, with 629-630 for A, B, C, DRB1 and DQB1, around 500 for DQA1, 600 to 610 for DPA1, and around 450 for DPB1. Donor age, sex, ethnicity and CMV serostatus were collected together with the repertoire data. A later genetic analysis took genome-wide SNP genotypes for about 60% of the roughly 670 donors and used that subset as a discovery cohort. In the later analysis, no new phenotypic data were used to find candidate immune exposures; instead, reliance was placed on TCR beta sequences and their occurrence across donors. Using immunosequencing, the study profiled T cell repertoires from roughly 650 subjects and related those repertoires to cytomegalovirus serostatus. About five DR-DQ haplotypes were handled as single units for association and clustering, since linkage in the cohort was strong. Among 300 to 450 genotyped donors of the cohort, an average of approximately 240,000 unique TCR beta nucleotide sequences were sequenced per donor, around 20% of them non-productive. Among the 398 genotyped donors, about 83% belonged to the genetic ancestry cluster associated with self-reported Caucasian donors. HLA typing included class I and class II loci at four-digit resolution. To decide whether each TCR beta V gene segment behaved as functional or pseudogenic, an earlier analysis of fewer than 750 of the donors relied on high-throughput TCR beta sequencing. To predict cytomegalovirus infection status, the study brought together high-throughput TCR immunosequencing, statistical association of individual TCRs with disease status, and machine learning.

This clone has only a few counts. Its antigen specificity is not known. Per-base qualities were not stored, and no clone one base away is much larger. V loses 3 bases, J loses 3 bases, and the germline ends lie 24 bases apart. CDR1 and CDR2 are read off the germline V gene as MDHEN and SYDVKM. Reading from cysteine to phenylalanine, the CDR3 counts 18 amino acids. The only DNA kept is the CDR3, 54 bases in frame from the first base. Points the paper makes about the study in general: In a later analysis, HLA-associated TCR beta chains showed more clonal expansion and lower generation probabilities than non-associated chains that were equally common. When HLA alleles, especially DR and DQ, strongly co-occurred, TCR associations were difficult to assign to individual alleles. It was suggested by the authors that the approach could potentially be generalized to other disease states and immunological phenotypes. A cluster of highly shared sequence variants was judged likely to represent a technical artifact of the sequencing pipeline. Three of the identified cytomegalovirus-associated TCR beta chains were confirmed in vitro to be specific for cytomegalovirus antigens. A later analysis associated 15,000 or so TCR beta sequences with specific HLA alleles at a false discovery rate of 0.05. A later genetic analysis associated a missense DCLRE1C variant with V-gene and J-gene trimming of TCR beta chains, and an independent cohort replicated the association. Linkage disequilibrium might explain the correlated functional status among segregating V segments, but an unknown experimental factor could not be ruled out. According to a later analysis, parvovirus B19, influenza, CMV and Epstein-Barr virus appeared linked to several top co-occurrence clusters. The 87-base-pair reads could not distinguish some IMGT-functional V segments, including TRBV6-2 and TRBV6-3, so those segments were excluded. The only immune exposure information available for the cohort was CMV serostatus. In the study, around 150 TCR beta chains were listed as associated with cytomegalovirus. Because some donors lacked HLA typing at each locus, the association tests relied only on the typed subset. Broadly in line with IMGT annotations, most TCR beta V segments showed up in productive rearrangements about 87% or about 30% of the time in an earlier analysis of 450 to 750 of the donors. In both the original and validation cohorts, the classifier was reported to diagnose cytomegalovirus status with high specificity and sensitivity. According to a later analysis, most CMV-associated TCR beta chains appeared to be HLA-restricted, and the HLA associations seemed to be driven largely by CMV exposure. Across donors, most TCR sequences were observed very rarely, whereas some public TCRs were present in many individuals. Because counts were too low, around 18 rarely observed V segments, including chromosome 9 orphons, were left out of the earlier analysis of about 620 of the donors. A further reported finding was that TCR beta sequences accurately predicted the HLA-A and HLA-B alleles for most subjects in the first cohort. Presence/absence analyses assumed roughly uniform sequencing depth across donors, an assumption that may not hold. According to a later analysis, TCR association rates differed among HLA loci, with DRB1 alleles showing the most associated TCRs and HLA-C alleles showing the fewest. Only TCR beta chains were sequenced in this cohort, and the absence of alpha or paired-chain data limited detectable features. A later genetic analysis reported fewer N-insertions in productive TCRs among donors in an Asian-associated ancestry cluster than the approximately 700-donor mean.

In total, around 600 healthy bone marrow donors made up the cohort. Cohort members were all nominally healthy when sampled, although unrecorded immune exposures were likely present. The donor was CMV seronegative and was included in the group of several hundred seronegative cohort members. Each donor provided a peripheral blood sample, and peripheral blood mononuclear cells were used for TCR beta sequencing. Genomic DNA extraction from the blood cell samples was performed with the Qiagen DNeasy Blood Extraction Kit. Library creation used the immunoSEQ multiplex PCR assay. For the multiplex PCR, a mixture combining 60 forward primers for TCR Vbeta segments and 13 reverse primers for TCR Jbeta segments was used. The CDR3 region of rearranged TCR beta genes was amplified from genomic DNA by a multiplex PCR assay. The amplified TCR beta libraries were sequenced on the Illumina HiSeq System as 87-base-pair reads. In the original analysis: A later analysis tallied 70 million to 100 million unique TCR beta chains across the 550 to 850 repertoires, and about 10 million of those chains were shared by two or more donors. A nearest-neighbor algorithm error-corrected the raw reads and collapsed the reads into unique sequences, merging closely related sequences to remove PCR and sequencing errors. V, D and J gene segments were assigned by aligning CDR3 sequences to IMGT reference sequences. For a sequence to be retained, at least a six-nucleotide match to both a V gene segment and a J gene segment was required. A rearrangement counted as productive if the CDR3 had no stop codons and remained in frame with V and J, and every other rearrangement counted as non-productive. CDR3 was defined according to IMGT convention as the region running from the second conserved V-encoded cysteine to the conserved J-encoded phenylalanine. The earlier analysis of about 610 of the donors excluded sequences that lacked an unambiguous match to a single V gene segment. In an earlier analysis of about 590 of the donors, a V segment was called functional when productive rearrangements were above 56.7%, and segregating when the standard deviation between donors exceeded 5%. A statistical classification framework was built to diagnose cytomegalovirus status from the catalog of TCR beta chain sequences. In a later analysis, TCR nucleotide sequences were compared against IMGT/GENE-DB human TR gene sequences so that V and J genes could be assigned. The TCRdist pipeline was used in a later analysis to assign CDR3 sequences and most-parsimonious VDJ recombination scenarios. A later analysis defined each TCR beta chain by its CDR3 amino acid sequence plus V-gene family, and excluded reads lacking a unique V-gene family. As a way to deal with suspected cross-contamination and a sequencing artifact, a later analysis dropped 450 to 600 nucleotide sequences that were highly shared and had low generation probability. In a later analysis, a clonal expansion index for each public chain was calculated from normalized within-repertoire ranks of inferred template counts. Generation probabilities in a later analysis came from a VDJ recombination model fitted to out-of-frame rearrangements, and those results were checked against IGoR. Hypergeometric tests were used in a later analysis to score TCR-TCR, TCR-HLA and TCR-CMV co-occurrence, with a repertoire-size bias correction applied to the TCR pairs. To estimate false discovery rates, a later analysis permuted the HLA or CMV assignments 20 times. In a later analysis, co-occurring TCRs were grouped with DBSCAN, and TCRdist sequence similarity was added when clustering was performed within HLA-allele-positive subsets. Repertoires with fewer than 30,000 or more than 120,000 public chains were left out of co-occurrence clustering, as were a few repertoires with anomalous nucleotide sharing. TCRdb took this table from immuneACCESS and kept in-frame rearrangements with V and J called. Such tables lack part of the clones; where checked against another copy, unresolved V genes explain under half of the gap, and the rest is unexplained. The D gene and trimming were derived from the DNA, and the V and J assignments and clone size from that table. Present in this sample are a few hundred thousand clones, around 80% of which were seen just once. The ten largest clonotypes hold 0.3% of the sample.

The TCR comes from a girl under 10 years old in good health and CMV-seronegative. The chain is made from TRBV28 and TRBJ2-7; D gene: possibly TRBD1, on 6 matching bases. Input material: PBMCs. The nucleotide sequence reads as follows: TGTGCCAGCAGTTTCGAACCCTGGACAGCCCCTTCCTACTACGAGCAGTACTTC. Its product reads: CASSFEPWTAPSYYEQYF. This CDR3, with the reference TRBV28 and TRBJ2-7 proteins standing in past its ends, gives the full variable domain DVKVTQSSRYLVKRTGEKVFLECVQDMDHENMFWYRQDPGLGLRLIYFSYDVKMKEKGDIPEGYSVSREKKERFSLILESASTNQTSMYLCASSFEPWTAPSYYEQYFGPGTRLTVT.